Listed here are 6 T cell receptor beta chains from one sample, sequenced in a study of control samples from healthy donors and cancer patients. Clones were sequenced by immunoSEQ multiplex PCR, and TCRdb holds only the in-frame ones, with some missing. The sample has about 130,000 clones, more than 85% seen once. Sequencing was performed on PBMCs. All receptors derive from a man over 45 with head and neck cancer.

This clone appeared once. The rearrangement joins TRBV6-7 to TRBJ1-3; tentatively, D is TRBD1 (6 bases). TRBV6-7 is an ORF, with its function uncertain. This CDR3 is built from 15 residues. Trimming left V 6 bases short and J 1 base short, with 13 bases between. The CDR3 here is CASRTDQGSGNTIYF. The CDR3 DNA reads TGTGCCAGCAGGACAGATCAGGGGTCTGGAAACACCATATATTTT.

The chain recombines TRBV7-2 with TRBJ2-7; 8 nucleotides line up with TRBD2. This CDR3 has 16 amino acids. The germline CDR1 and CDR2 sequences are SGHTA and FQGNSA. The trim removed 10 bases at V and 4 bases at J, leaving 18 bases unmatched. The CDR3 sequence is CATQPPARGGLYEQYF. CDR3 nucleotide sequence: TGTGCCACCCAACCTCCGGCCCGGGGGGGGTTGTACGAGCAGTACTTC. The full variable domain, its missing parts supplied by reference TRBV7-2 and TRBJ2-7, is GAGVSQSPSNKVTEKGKDVELRCDPISGHTALYWYRQSLGQGLEFLIYFQGNSAPDKSGLPSDRFSAERTGGSVSTLTIQRTQQEDSAVYLCATQPPARGGLYEQYFGPGTRLTVT.

The gene calls are TRBV2 and TRBJ1-1, with D hard to call. The length of the CDR3 is 13 residues. Per germline, CDR1 SNHLY and CDR2 FYNNEI. V lost 5 bases, J lost 0 bases, and 7 bases lay in between. CDR3 DNA: TGTGCCAGCAGTAGGCGGATGAACACTGAAGCTTTCTTT. Translation gives CASSRRMNTEAFF.

The chain couples TRBV5-6 to TRBJ1-3; D unresolved. Between the trimmed V and J ends, which lost 0 bases and 3 bases, there was a span of 7 bases. This CDR3 has 14 amino acids. Germline values: CDR1 SGHDT, CDR2 YYEEEE. This chain's CDR3 is CASSLGLGGNTIYF. Written as DNA, the CDR3 is TGTGCCAGCAGCTTGGGCCTCGGTGGAAACACCATATATTTT.

V gene TRBV7-2 combines with J gene TRBJ2-5; the D is unclear. This CDR3 is 16 amino acids long. Trimming removed 5 bases from V and 0 bases from J, with 16 bases in between. The germline gives CDR1 SGHTA, CDR2 FQGNSA. CDR3 in amino acids: CASSPPVQLNQETQYF. The CDR3, as DNA: TGTGCCAGCAGCCCCCCCGTACAGCTAAACCAAGAGACCCAGTACTTC.

The rearrangement uses TRBV9 and TRBJ1-2; no firm D call. Germline V gene data show CDR1 as SGDLS and CDR2 as YYNGEE. Trimming removed 0 bases at V and 5 bases at J, with 8 bases between. The length of the CDR3 is 13 residues. The CDR3 sequence: CASSVVSGYGYTF. The CDR3 DNA sequence: TGTGCCAGCAGCGTAGTATCGGGGTATGGCTACACCTTC.